This passage covers 22 T cell receptor beta chains from one sample sequenced in a study of cytomegalovirus exposure and HLA in healthy donors (dated by TCRdb to 2015 to 2018). The receptor library was made with the immunoSEQ multiplex PCR assay. The multiplex PCR relied on a mix of 60 forward primers for TCR Vbeta segments and 13 reverse primers for TCR Jbeta segments. This is the immuneACCESS table as TCRdb keeps it, with only in-frame sequences that have V and J called. A part of the clones is gone; compared with another copy, unresolved V genes explain less than half, and the rest is unexplained. Present in this sample are some 120,000 clones, 81% of which were seen just once. About 2.4% of the sample is taken by the ten largest. Material: PBMCs. Receptor source: a woman aged 40-49 years in good health and CMV-seronegative.

The chain recombines TRBV6-9 with TRBJ2-7; TRBD2 matches 7 bases. This CDR3 has 14 amino acids. The V segment lost 7 bases and the J segment 2 bases; nucleotides outside the gene matches: 8. From germline, CDR1 is MNHGY and CDR2 SVAAGI. The DNA of the CDR3 is TGTGCCAGCACAACAAGGGGAGGGACCTACGAGCAGTACTTC. Amino acids: CASTTRGGTYEQYF.

The rearrangement uses TRBV27 and TRBJ2-3; no firm D call. The CDR3 spans 12 residues. The germline V gene encodes CDR1 MNHEY and CDR2 SMNVEV (reference sequence). V dropped 8 bases and J dropped 1 base, with 7 bases sitting between them. The CDR3 nucleotides read TGTGCCAGCTCCCGAGGCACAGATACGCAGTATTTT. It translates to CASSRGTDTQYF.

This chain connects TRBV7-2 to TRBJ2-1, with unresolved D. Germline CDR1 SGHTA, CDR2 FQGNSA. This CDR3 comprises 16 residues. V was pared by 4 bases and J by 5 bases, with 18 bases between. The CDR3 sequence is CASSSQPPRLNNEQFF. The CDR3 DNA reads as TGTGCCAGCAGCTCTCAGCCGCCGAGGTTAAACAATGAGCAGTTCTTC.

The genes are TRBV27 and TRBJ1-5, with D possibly TRBD1 on 6 matching bases. V lost 5 bases and J lost 2, with 19 bases in between. Per germline, CDR1 MNHEY and CDR2 SMNVEV (reference sequence). The CDR3 is 17 amino acids. For the CDR3, the DNA is TGTGCCAGCAGTCCCCTGGGAGGGGGGGGCCGCAATCAGCCCCAGCATTTT. Residues: CASSPLGGGGRNQPQHF.

This CDR3 reads CASSLSLAGDTQYF. CDR3 nucleotides: TGCGCCAGCAGCTTGAGTCTAGCAGGAGATACGCAGTATTTT. The V and J genes are TRBV5-1 and TRBJ2-3; maybe TRBD2 (5 bases). V was shortened by 1 base and J by 5 bases, with 11 bases between the two germline ends. The CDR3 contains 14 residues. The germline V gene has CDR1 SGHRS and CDR2 YFSETQ.

The chain links TRBV7-9 to TRBJ1-2; D is possibly TRBD1 (6 bases). Trimming pared 2 bases from V and 7 bases from J, leaving 11 bases between. The CDR3 spans 13 residues. Germline CDR1 SEHNR, CDR2 FQNEAQ (reference sequence). The CDR3 DNA follows: TGTGCCAGCAGCTTATCAGGGGTGGGTGGCTACACCTTC. It encodes CASSLSGVGGYTF.

This chain joins TRBV28 and TRBJ1-2; TRBD1 aligns across 8 bases. V lost 1 base, J lost 7 bases, and 8 bases stayed unmatched. This CDR3 contains 15 residues. Germline V gene data show CDR1 as MDHEN and CDR2 as SYDVKM. CDR3 residues: CASSLSARGQVGYTF. For the CDR3, the DNA is TGTGCCAGCAGTTTATCGGCCAGGGGGCAAGTTGGCTACACCTTC.

This clone has only a few counts. This rearrangement joins TRBV6-1 to TRBJ1-4, with D tentatively TRBD1 (6 bases). The CDR3 is 14 amino acids. Germline CDR1 MNHNS, CDR2 SASEGT. With 6 bases removed from V and 6 bases from J, the gap between germline ends came to 14 bases. CDR3 sequence reads: CASRGAYFYEKLFF. In DNA, the CDR3 is TGTGCCAGCAGGGGGGCCTACTTTTATGAAAAACTGTTTTTT.

This clone was detected a few times. J is TRBJ1-2 and V is TRBV6-5; 7 nucleotides line up with TRBD1. In germline, CDR1 is MNHEY, CDR2 SVGAGI. The CDR3 length is 15 residues. With 5 bases clipped from V and 0 bases from J, the junction kept 6 bases outside the gene matches. DNA of the CDR3: TGTGCCAGCAGTCCCGGACAGGATGCTAACTATGGCTACACCTTC. Protein product: CASSPGQDANYGYTF.

J is TRBJ2-1 and V is TRBV27, with unresolved D. Germline V gives CDR1 MNHEY, CDR2 SMNVEV (reference sequence). V dropped 2 bases and J dropped 8 bases, with 16 bases sitting between them. CDR3 length: 15 amino acids. CDR3 sequence: CASSLRRLGWDEQFF. The CDR3 region has the DNA TGTGCCAGCAGTTTACGGCGGCTCGGATGGGATGAGCAGTTCTTC.

The chain employs TRBV13 and TRBJ2-1; 8 bases are shared with TRBD2. V shed 4 bases, J shed 5 bases, and the junction held 7 bases outside the gene matches. Germline V gives CDR1 PRHDT, CDR2 FYEKMQ (reference sequence). This CDR3 is built from 15 residues. CDR3 protein: CASSSRGGPDNEQFF. The CDR3 nucleotides are TGTGCCAGCAGCTCACGGGGGGGCCCGGACAATGAGCAGTTCTTC.

Only one count was recorded for this clone. The V call is TRBV6-6, the J call TRBJ1-3; D gene uncertain. CDR1 MNHNY and CDR2 SVGAGI come from the germline V gene (reference sequence). CDR3 length equals 14 residues. Trimming cost V 4 bases and J 2 bases, with 9 bases left between them. The chain's CDR3 is CASSLDLPGNTIYF. The CDR3 DNA sequence: TGTGCCAGCAGTTTAGATTTGCCTGGAAACACCATATATTTT.

The chain has TRBV7-2 and TRBJ1-3; no reliable D call. Between the trimmed V and J ends, which lost 4 bases and 3 bases, there was a span of 19 bases. In germline, CDR1 is SGHTA, CDR2 FQGNSA. This CDR3 has 17 residues. CDR3 loop: CASSSRFLAPVGNTIYF. CDR3 in DNA: TGTGCCAGCAGCTCGCGGTTCCTGGCCCCGGTTGGAAACACCATATATTTT. Full variable domain (remainder filled in from reference TRBV7-2 and TRBJ1-3): GAGVSQSPSNKVTEKGKDVELRCDPISGHTALYWYRQSLGQGLEFLIYFQGNSAPDKSGLPSDRFSAERTGGSVSTLTIQRTQQEDSAVYLCASSSRFLAPVGNTIYFGEGSWLTVV.

In its sample, this clone was seen a few times. J is TRBJ1-5 and V is TRBV10-3; D gene unclear. The CDR3 runs 12 residues. V was cut by 2 bases and J by 7 bases, with 6 bases left in between. Germline CDR1 and CDR2: ENHRY and SYGVKD. Here the CDR3 reads CAISEQAQPQHF. The CDR3 DNA reads TGTGCCATCAGTGAGCAGGCACAGCCCCAGCATTTT.

The chain is built from TRBV7-8 and TRBJ2-1; TRBD2 matches at 14 bases. The V gene's germline CDR1 is SGHVS and CDR2 FQNEAQ. This CDR3 has 17 amino acids. V was pared by 4 bases and J by 2 bases, with 4 bases of the junction left unmatched. CDR3 amino acids: CASSSRTSGRTYNEQFF. As DNA, the CDR3 is TGTGCCAGCAGCTCCCGGACTAGCGGGAGGACCTACAATGAGCAGTTCTTC.

This clone showed up just a few times. V usage is TRBV6-5 and J usage is TRBJ2-7, with D possibly being TRBD2 (5 bases). Trimming shortened V by 6 bases and J by 2 bases, and 11 bases separated the two germline ends. The V gene's germline CDR1 is MNHEY and CDR2 SVGAGI. The CDR3 sequence is 13 residues long. The CDR3 DNA reads as TGTGCCAGCAGGCGGAGCGGAACCTACGAGCAGTACTTC. Encoded protein: CASRRSGTYEQYF.

The sample holds one count of this clone. The CDR3 protein is CASSSGGPGELFF. The DNA of the CDR3 is TGTGCCAGCAGCTCAGGGGGCCCCGGGGAGCTGTTTTTT. The J gene is TRBJ2-2, the V gene TRBV6-5; 8 bases match TRBD1. V was pared by 6 bases and J by 6 bases, with 3 bases of the junction left unmatched. Germline V CDR1 and CDR2: MNHEY, SVGAGI. The CDR3 sequence is 13 residues long.

This sequence joins TRBV14 and TRBJ2-1; D is unresolved. Trimming pared 0 bases from V and 4 bases from J, leaving 10 bases between. In germline, CDR1 is SGHDN, CDR2 FVKESK. This CDR3 comprises 15 residues. CDR3 protein: CASSQDLSGYNEQFF. The CDR3 bases are TGTGCCAGCAGCCAAGATCTATCGGGTTACAATGAGCAGTTCTTC. Supplemented by reference TRBV14 and TRBJ2-1, the full variable domain reads EAGVTQFPSHSVIEKGQTVTLRCDPISGHDNLYWYRRVMGKEIKFLLHFVKESKQDESGMPNNRFLAERTGGTYSTLKVQPAELEDSGVYFCASSQDLSGYNEQFFGPGTRLTVL.

The rearrangement uses TRBV21-1 and TRBJ2-5; TRBD2 is the table's D call, not checked against the DNA. TRBV21-1 is assigned pseudogene status. The CDR3 runs to 15 residues. The CDR3 region is CASSKAPVAGETQYF. CDR3 in DNA: TGTGCCAGCAGCAAAGCGCCGGTAGCGGGAGAGACCCAGTACTTC.

The chain is built from TRBV30 and TRBJ1-2, with D unclear. This CDR3 is 12 amino acids long. From germline, CDR1 is GTSNPN and CDR2 SVGIG (reference sequence). The ends were cut back, 4 bases at V and 10 bases at J, with 16 bases in the middle. CDR3 protein: CAWTGQRFDYTF. The CDR3 DNA reads as TGTGCCTGGACGGGTCAGAGATTTGACTACACCTTC.

This chain connects TRBV28 to TRBJ2-7; 9 bases map to TRBD1. CDR1 and CDR2 from the germline V gene are MDHEN and SYDVKM. Trimming took 3 bases from V and 9 from J; bases not matched to a gene: 9. The CDR3 consists of 14 residues. This chain's CDR3 is CASSLTGGASTQYF. CDR3 nucleotide sequence: TGTGCCAGCAGTTTGACAGGGGGGGCCTCTACGCAGTACTTC.

The V and J genes are TRBV21-1 and TRBJ1-4; the tabulated D call, TRBD1, remains unverified against the DNA. TRBV21-1 is labeled a pseudogene. The CDR3 loop spans 16 amino acids. CDR3 nucleotide sequence: TGTGCCAGCAGCCCCTTAGGAACAGCAACTAATGAAAAACTGTTTTTT. Its translation: CASSPLGTATNEKLFF.